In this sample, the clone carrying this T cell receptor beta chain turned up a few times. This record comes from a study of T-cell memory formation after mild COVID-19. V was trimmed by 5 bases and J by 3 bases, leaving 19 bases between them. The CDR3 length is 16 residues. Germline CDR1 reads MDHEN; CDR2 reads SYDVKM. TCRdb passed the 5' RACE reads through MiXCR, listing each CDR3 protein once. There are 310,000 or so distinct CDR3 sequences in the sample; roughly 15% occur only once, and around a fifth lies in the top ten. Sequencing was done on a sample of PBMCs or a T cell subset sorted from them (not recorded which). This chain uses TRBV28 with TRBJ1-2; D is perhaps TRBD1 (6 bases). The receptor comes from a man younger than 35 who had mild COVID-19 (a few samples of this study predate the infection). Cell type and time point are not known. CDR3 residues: CASSPGGDEGDYGYTF. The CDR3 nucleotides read TGTGCCAGCAGTCCGGGGGGCGACGAGGGGGACTATGGCTACACCTTC.